The clone carrying this T cell receptor (beta chain) was seen only a few times. Its antigen is not known. This CDR3 region has 16 residues. These data are taken from a study of beta chain features in type 1 diabetes. Since all of the isolated RNA was reverse transcribed, expressed TCRB transcripts were what got sequenced. This table comes from immunoSEQ multiplex PCR, and its TCRdb copy is limited to in-frame clones, with some not included. The sample contains under 450,000 clones, roughly 13% of which appear only once. Study-level results: When Type 1 diabetes patients were examined, their TCRB CDR3s proved moderately but significantly shorter in all four CD4+ subsets.

The sequence was collected from a man aged 30 to 45 in good health. Sequencing used naive CD4+ T cells from blood. The V call is TRBV21-1, the J call TRBJ2-7; the table assigns TRBD1, which was not confirmed against the DNA. TRBV21-1 is a documented pseudogene. The CDR3 DNA is TGTGCCAGCAGCAAATGGCCCGGACAGGGAGCCGGCGAGCAGTACTTC. It is translated as CASSKWPGQGAGEQYF.